This TCR beta chain was sequenced for a study of cytomegalovirus exposure and HLA in healthy donors. Study results and limitations: It was approximately 170 TCR beta chains that were listed as cytomegalovirus-associated. Later analysis associated a missense DCLRE1C variant with TCR beta V- and J-gene trimming. Within a later analysis, the majority of CMV-associated TCR beta chains appeared HLA-restricted.

About this clone itself: Its antigen is unknown.

The CDR3 contains 16 residues. With 2 bases removed from V and 0 bases from J, the gap between germline ends came to 11 bases. The germline V gene has CDR1 ENHRY and CDR2 SYGVKD. PCR amplification relied on 60 Vbeta primers (plus 13 Jbeta primers). Generated by immunoSEQ multiplex PCR, the TCRdb table keeps only in-frame clones and is missing some. The table lists some 210,000 clones, around 81% of them singletons. The J gene is TRBJ1-3, the V gene TRBV10-3; D not resolved. The clonotype was recovered from a woman between 50 and 59 years old in good health and CMV-seropositive. The source material was PBMCs. Here the CDR3 reads CAISEPGFYSGNTIYF. The CDR3 nucleotides are TGTGCCATCAGTGAGCCCGGGTTTTACTCTGGAAACACCATATATTTT.